This T cell receptor beta chain was observed in a study of T-cell reconstitution after alpha-beta-depleted transplantation in children. Notes on the study in general: Some patients' high day-60 TCRbeta diversity was attributed to recipient cells surviving conditioning. Once a year had passed after transplant, T-cell counts and diversity came mostly from newly produced T cells.

Many counts were recorded for this clonotype. The antigen remains unidentified. Unique molecular identifiers were used to barcode this TCRbeta library. One entry per CDR3 protein results from TCRdb running MiXCR on the PCR reads. This sample has approximately 500,000 distinct CDR3 sequences, with 10% found just once. The germline V and J ends were trimmed by 6 bases and 0 bases, with 11 bases remaining between them. This CDR3 region has 14 residues. CDR1 is MDHEN and CDR2 is SYDVKM in the germline V gene. The source is a child aged 2 to 10 with inherited bone marrow failure, due to receive a stem cell transplant. The chain combines TRBV28 with TRBJ1-1, with no clear D. This specimen consisted of PBMCs, obtained before TCRalphabeta/CD19-depleted stem cell transplant. The CDR3 DNA is TGTGCCAGCAGGCACACCCCCCTGAACACTGAAGCTTTCTTT. Protein: CASRHTPLNTEAFF.